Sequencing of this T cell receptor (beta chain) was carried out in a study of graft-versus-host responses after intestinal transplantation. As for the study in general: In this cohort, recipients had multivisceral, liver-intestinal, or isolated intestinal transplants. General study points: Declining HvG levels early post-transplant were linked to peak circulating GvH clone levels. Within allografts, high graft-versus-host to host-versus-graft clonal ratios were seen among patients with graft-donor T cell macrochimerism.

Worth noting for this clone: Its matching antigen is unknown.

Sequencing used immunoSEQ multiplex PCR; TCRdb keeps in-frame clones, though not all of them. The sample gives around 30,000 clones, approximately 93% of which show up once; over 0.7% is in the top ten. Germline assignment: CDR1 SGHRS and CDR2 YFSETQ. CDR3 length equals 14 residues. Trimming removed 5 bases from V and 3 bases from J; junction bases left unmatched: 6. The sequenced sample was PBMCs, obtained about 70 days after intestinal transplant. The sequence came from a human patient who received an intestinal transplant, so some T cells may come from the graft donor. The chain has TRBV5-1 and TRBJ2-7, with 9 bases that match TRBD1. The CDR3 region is CASSLGGQGYEQYF. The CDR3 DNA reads TGCGCCAGCAGTCTCGGGGGACAGGGCTACGAGCAGTACTTC.